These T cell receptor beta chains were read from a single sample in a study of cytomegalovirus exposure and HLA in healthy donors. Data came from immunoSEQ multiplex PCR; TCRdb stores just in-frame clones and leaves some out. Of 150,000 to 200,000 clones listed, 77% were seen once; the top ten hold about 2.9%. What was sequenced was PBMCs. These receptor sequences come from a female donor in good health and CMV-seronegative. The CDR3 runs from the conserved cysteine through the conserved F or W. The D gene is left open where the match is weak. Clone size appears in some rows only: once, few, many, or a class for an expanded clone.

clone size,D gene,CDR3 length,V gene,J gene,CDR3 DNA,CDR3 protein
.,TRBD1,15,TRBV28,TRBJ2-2,TGTGCCAGCAGTTTAACAGGGGGCATAGGCGGGGAGCTGTTTTTT,CASSLTGGIGGELFF
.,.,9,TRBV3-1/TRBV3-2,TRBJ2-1,TGTGCCAGCAGCCCCCCAAAGTTCTTC,CASSPPKFF
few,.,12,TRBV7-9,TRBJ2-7,TGTGCCAGCAGCTTAGAAGCGTACGAGCAGTACTTC,CASSLEAYEQYF
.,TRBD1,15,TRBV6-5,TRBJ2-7,TGTGCCAGCAGTTACTGGGGACAGGGCAACCACGAGCAGTACTTC,CASSYWGQGNHEQYF
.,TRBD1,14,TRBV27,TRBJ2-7,TGTGCCAGCAGTCGCAGGACAGGGCGGGACGAGCAGTACTTC,CASSRRTGRDEQYF
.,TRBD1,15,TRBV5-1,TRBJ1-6,TGCGCCAGCAGCTCTGAACAGGGGGCTTATTCACCCCTCCACTTT,CASSSEQGAYSPLHF
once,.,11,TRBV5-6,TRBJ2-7,TGTGCCAGCGGGGGCAGGGACGAGCAGTACTTC,CASGGRDEQYF
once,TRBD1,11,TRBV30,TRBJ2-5,TGTGCCTGGAGTGAGGGGGGACAGGGGAACTTC,CAWSEGGQGNF
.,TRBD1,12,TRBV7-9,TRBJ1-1,TGTGCCATTGGACAGGTGAACACTGAAGCTTTCTTT,CAIGQVNTEAFF
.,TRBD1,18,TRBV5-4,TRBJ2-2,TGTGCCAGCAGCCGGACAGGGGGCGCGCGGGCGAACACCGGGGAGCTGTTTTTT,CASSRTGGARANTGELFF
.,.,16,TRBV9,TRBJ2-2,TGTGCCAGCAGCGTAGGGGCTAGCCTAGACACCGGGGAGCTGTTTTTT,CASSVGASLDTGELFF
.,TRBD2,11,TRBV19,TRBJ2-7,TGTGCCAGTACGGGAGGACACGAGCAGTACTTC,CASTGGHEQYF
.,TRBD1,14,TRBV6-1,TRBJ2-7,TGTGCCAGCAGTGAAGACAGGGGTAGTTACGAGCAGTACTTC,CASSEDRGSYEQYF
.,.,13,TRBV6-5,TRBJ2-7,TGTGCCAGCAGTACCACAGGGAGCTACGAGCAGTACTTC,CASSTTGSYEQYF
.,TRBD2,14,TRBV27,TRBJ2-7,TGTGCCAGCAGTTTGAATAGCGGGAACTACGAGCAGTACTTC,CASSLNSGNYEQYF
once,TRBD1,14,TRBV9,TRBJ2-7,TGTGCCAGCAGCTTAACAGGGGAACTTTACGAGCAGTACTTC,CASSLTGELYEQYF
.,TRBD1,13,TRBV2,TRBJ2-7,TGTGCCAGCAGTGAGGACAGGGTCTACGAGCAGTACTTC,CASSEDRVYEQYF
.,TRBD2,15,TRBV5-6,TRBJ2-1,TGTGCCAGCAGCTTGGCTAGCGGGAGGTACAATGAGCAGTTCTTC,CASSLASGRYNEQFF
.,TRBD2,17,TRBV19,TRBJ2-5,TGTGCCAGTAGATCCCAGGGACTAGCGGGGGGCGGAGAGACCCAGTACTTC,CASRSQGLAGGGETQYF
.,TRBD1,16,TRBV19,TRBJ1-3,TGTGCCAGTAGTGTACTCCAGGGGGTTTCTGGAAACACCATATATTTT,CASSVLQGVSGNTIYF
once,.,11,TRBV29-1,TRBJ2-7,TGCAGCGTTGAAGTCGCAAGGGGGCAGTACTTC,CSVEVARGQYF
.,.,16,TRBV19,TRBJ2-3,TGTGCCAGTAGTATAGATGGCGGGGTGCCCACAGATACGCAGTATTTT,CASSIDGGVPTDTQYF
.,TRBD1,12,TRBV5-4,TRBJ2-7,TGTGCCAGCAGCTGGACAGGGAACGAGCAGTACTTC,CASSWTGNEQYF
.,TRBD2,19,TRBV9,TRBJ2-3,TGTGCCAGCAGCCAAAAAAATCGGACTAGCGGGGGGGCGTCAGATACGCAGTATTTT,CASSQKNRTSGGASDTQYF
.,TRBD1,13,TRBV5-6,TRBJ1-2,TGTGCCAGCAGCTTGGGGAGGGGGCTGGGCTACACCTTC,CASSLGRGLGYTF
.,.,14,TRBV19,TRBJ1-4,TGTGCCAGTATTTCGGGATTCGGCGAAGGAAAACTGTTTTTT,CASISGFGEGKLFF
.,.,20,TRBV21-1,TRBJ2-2,TGTGCCAGCAGCAAAGGCCAGGGACTAGCGGGGGCTTCGAACACCGGGGAGCTGTTTTTT,CASSKGQGLAGASNTGELFF
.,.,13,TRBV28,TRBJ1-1,TGTGCCAGCAGTTCCCCTCAAACAGTTGAAGCTTTCTTT,CASSSPQTVEAFF
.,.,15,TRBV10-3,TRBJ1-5,TGTGCCATCAGTGAGGCAGGACTTAGCAATCAGCCCCAGCATTTT,CAISEAGLSNQPQHF
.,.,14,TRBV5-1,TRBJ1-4,TGCGCCAGCAGCGACCCACAGGTTAATGAAAAACTGTTTTTT,CASSDPQVNEKLFF
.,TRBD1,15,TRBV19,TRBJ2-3,TGTGCCAGTAGTAGGGGACAGGGGGTCGCAGATACGCAGTATTTT,CASSRGQGVADTQYF
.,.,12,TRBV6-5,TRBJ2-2,TGTGCCAGCAACCGGCGGGCCGGGGAGCTGTTTTTT,CASNRRAGELFF
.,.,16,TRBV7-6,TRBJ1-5,TGTGCCAGCAGCTTAAGGGGGGGGTACAGGAATCAGCCCCAGCATTTT,CASSLRGGYRNQPQHF
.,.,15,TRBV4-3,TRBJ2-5,TGCGCCAGCAGCCAAGGTACGGGAAACCAAGAGACCCAGTACTTC,CASSQGTGNQETQYF
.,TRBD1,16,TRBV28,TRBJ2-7,TGTGCCAGCAGTTTTCCCCCGACAGGGGCCTCCTACGAGCAGTACTTC,CASSFPPTGASYEQYF
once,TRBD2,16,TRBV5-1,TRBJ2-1,TGCGCCAGCAGCACAGGGACTAGCGGGAGTTGGAATGAGCAGTTCTTC,CASSTGTSGSWNEQFF
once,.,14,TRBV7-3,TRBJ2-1,TGTGCCAGCAGCTTAACCGGGGGCTACAATGAGCAGTTCTTC,CASSLTGGYNEQFF
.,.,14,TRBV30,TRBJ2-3,TGTGCCTGGTTACCATTCCAGGGATCCGATACGCAGTATTTT,CAWLPFQGSDTQYF
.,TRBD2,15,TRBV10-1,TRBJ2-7,TGCGCCAGCAGTGAGGGTAGCGGGAGTGGGTACGAGCAGTACTTC,CASSEGSGSGYEQYF
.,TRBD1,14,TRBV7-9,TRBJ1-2,TGTTCCAGCAGCTTCCAACAGGGGGCAGGTGGCTACACCTTC,CSSSFQQGAGGYTF
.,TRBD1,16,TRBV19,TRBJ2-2,TGTGCCAGTACACCGACAGGGGCGATGAACACCGGGGAGCTGTTTTTT,CASTPTGAMNTGELFF
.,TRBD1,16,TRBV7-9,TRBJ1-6,TGTGCCAGCAGCCAAGGACAGGGGTTTTATAATTCACCCCTCCACTTT,CASSQGQGFYNSPLHF
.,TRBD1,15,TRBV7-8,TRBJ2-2,TGTGCCAGCAGTCACAGGGGGTCAGTCGCCGGGGAGCTGTTTTTT,CASSHRGSVAGELFF
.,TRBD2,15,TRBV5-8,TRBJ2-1,TGTGCCAGCAGCTTGGGACTAGCGGCTTTCGATGAGCAGTTCTTC,CASSLGLAAFDEQFF
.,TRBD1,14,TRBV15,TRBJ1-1,TGTGCCACCAGCGGGAGGACAGGGTTGGCTGAAGCTTTCTTT,CATSGRTGLAEAFF
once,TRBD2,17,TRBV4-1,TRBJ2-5,TGCGCCAGCAGCCACGCGACTAGTGCGGGAGGGCGTGAGACCCAGTACTTC,CASSHATSAGGRETQYF
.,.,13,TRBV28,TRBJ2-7,TGTGCCGGGGGGATGGGCGGGTCCTACGAGCAGTACTTC,CAGGMGGSYEQYF
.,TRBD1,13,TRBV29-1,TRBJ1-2,TGCAGCGTCGAGCTGGGACAGGGCTATGGCTACACCTTC,CSVELGQGYGYTF
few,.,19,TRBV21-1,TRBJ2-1,TGTGCCAGCAGCAAATGGTCGGTAGCGGGAGGGCCGGGGCCAGATGAGCAGTTCTTC,CASSKWSVAGGPGPDEQFF
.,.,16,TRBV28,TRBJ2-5,TGTGCCAGCACCCCGGCGTGGACAGCCGGGGAAGAGACCCAGTACTTC,CASTPAWTAGEETQYF
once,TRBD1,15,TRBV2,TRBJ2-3,TGTGCCAGCAGAACGGGACAGGGGGCCCGAGATACGCAGTATTTT,CASRTGQGARDTQYF
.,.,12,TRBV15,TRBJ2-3,TGTGCCACCAGCGAGAGCACAGATACGCAGTATTTT,CATSESTDTQYF
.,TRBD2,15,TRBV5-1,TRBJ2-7,TGCGCCAGCAGCTTGTTATCTAGCGGCTCCTACGAGCAGTACTTC,CASSLLSSGSYEQYF
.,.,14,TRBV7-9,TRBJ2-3,TGTGCCAGCAGCTTAGGAGGGGGACCAGATACGCAGTATTTT,CASSLGGGPDTQYF
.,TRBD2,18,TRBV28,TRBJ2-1,TGTGCCAGCAGTTTATTGGCTAGCGGGAGTACACCCTACAATGAGCAGTTCTTC,CASSLLASGSTPYNEQFF
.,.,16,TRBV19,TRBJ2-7,TGTGCCAGTAGTAACCCTGGACAGGGAGGGCCCTACGAGCAGTACTTC,CASSNPGQGGPYEQYF
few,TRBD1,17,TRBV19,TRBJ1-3,TGTGCCAGTATGGGGGCGGACAGGCAGAAGGCTGGAAACACCATATATTTT,CASMGADRQKAGNTIYF